The clone carrying this TCR beta chain was detected a few times. Assay used: immunoSEQ multiplex PCR; TCRdb lists only in-frame clones, some missing. The profile shows hundreds of thousands of clones, roughly 88% of them singletons. These data are taken from a study of shared T cell receptors in the human thymus. V lost 4 bases, J lost 0 bases, and 16 bases stayed unmatched. Germline V gives CDR1 MRHNA, CDR2 SNTAGT. This CDR3 is 20 amino acids long. The same sample was also used in a study of human thymus T cells. That report notes: The donors were infants in Finland with congenital heart defects, otherwise immunologically healthy. Resections obtained during corrective heart surgery supplied the thymus tissue. The authors found apparently biased V and J gene usage in thymic and blood repertoires. Related research has reported that thymic repertoires overlap highly among unrelated individuals.

This clonotype originated in a boy younger than two with a congenital heart defect. The chain couples TRBV6-4 to TRBJ1-3; 9 positions match TRBD1. Sample: thymocytes. CDR3 sequence reads: CASSAPGQGRISLSGNTIYF. Written as DNA, the CDR3 is TGTGCCAGCAGTGCTCCCGGACAGGGGAGGATAAGCCTCTCTGGAAACACCATATATTTT.